This is a list of T cell receptor beta chains from one sample in a study of cytomegalovirus exposure and HLA in healthy donors. The assay was immunoSEQ multiplex PCR, and TCRdb's table has in-frame clones only and misses some. The sample contains 150,000 to 200,000 clones, 65% to 80% of which appear only once. The sample taken for sequencing was PBMCs. The receptors here all came from a woman aged 40 to 50 in good health and CMV-seronegative. Both conserved end residues are part of each CDR3. A D gene is named only where the DNA matches it firmly. Clone size is stated in some rows and not others, as once, few, many or a class when expanded.

TRBJ2-6 TRBV19 TRBD1 NA TGTGCCAGTAGTCCACTCAGGGGGCGTCAGGCTGGGGCCAACGGCCTGACTTTC CASSPLRGRQAGANGLTF
TRBJ2-3 TRBV12-5 NA NA TGTGCTAGTGGTTTGGTATGGATCGCTGGGGCTAACGAAACAGATACGCAGTATTTT CASGLVWIAGANETDTQYF
TRBJ2-5 TRBV19 NA NA TGTGCCAGTAGTTATAGTACGGAGACCCAGTACTTC CASSYSTETQYF
TRBJ2-7 TRBV5-1 TRBD1 NA TGCGCCAGCAGCTCCCCGGGACAGCGTCCCGAGCAGTACTTC CASSSPGQRPEQYF
TRBJ2-2 TRBV7-8 NA NA TGTGCCAGCAGCTTAGCGACGGGAGCCAACACCGGGGAGCTGTTTTTT CASSLATGANTGELFF
TRBJ2-3 TRBV7-3 TRBD1 NA TGTGCCAGCAGCCCCGGGACAGGGACGAATACGCAGTATTTT CASSPGTGTNTQYF
TRBJ1-2 TRBV5-5 NA once TGTGCCAGCAGCCTGGAACGACCGACTAGGGGCGGCTATGGCTACACCTTC CASSLERPTRGGYGYTF
TRBJ2-1 TRBV5-1 TRBD1 NA TGCGCCAGCAGCTTGGGAGGGACAGCGGACAATGAGCAGTTCTTC CASSLGGTADNEQFF
TRBJ1-3 TRBV5-6 TRBD1 once TGTGCCAGCAGCTTGGCTCAGGGGGCCTCTGGAAACACCATATATTTT CASSLAQGASGNTIYF
TRBJ2-3 TRBV4-1 TRBD2 NA TGCGCCAGCAGCCAAGATCTAGCGGGAGGCACAGATACGCAGTATTTT CASSQDLAGGTDTQYF
TRBJ2-1 TRBV7-6 NA once TGTGCCAGCAGCCTCGCAGTGGGGCCCAATGAGCAGTTCTTC CASSLAVGPNEQFF
TRBJ2-2 TRBV5-1 NA NA TGCGCCAGCGGGCGCGGGCAAGACACCGGGGAGCTGTTTTTT CASGRGQDTGELFF
TRBJ1-1 TRBV19 NA few TGTGCCAGCTCGGGACAATTGAACACTGAAGCTTTCTTT CASSGQLNTEAFF
TRBJ1-2 TRBV19 TRBD1 NA TGTGCCAGTAACTTGCTGACAGGGAGTCGTTCTGGCTACACCTTC CASNLLTGSRSGYTF
TRBJ1-2 TRBV9 NA once TGTGCCAGCAGCTCCGGAAGGGGGATGGGCTATGGCTACACCTTC CASSSGRGMGYGYTF
TRBJ2-3 TRBV29-1 NA NA TGCAGCGTTGGTGAGCATACCGGCACAGATACGCAGTATTTT CSVGEHTGTDTQYF
TRBJ1-6 TRBV10-3 NA NA TGTGCCATCCGGTATAATGCCTGGAATTCACCCCTCCACTTT CAIRYNAWNSPLHF
TRBJ2-2 TRBV11-3 NA NA TGTGCCAGCAGCTTATCATGGAAAGTCCGGGGCGGGGAGCTGTTTTTT CASSLSWKVRGGELFF
TRBJ2-5 TRBV6-1 TRBD2 NA TGTGCCAGCAGTGAGGGAGGGAACGAGGAGACCCAGTACTTC CASSEGGNEETQYF